The 24 T cell receptor beta chains reported below all come from one sample, sequenced in a study of cytomegalovirus exposure and HLA in healthy donors. It was with 60 Vbeta and 13 Jbeta primers that the PCR ran. Measured with immunoSEQ multiplex PCR; TCRdb has only the in-frame clones, and not every one. The sample lists roughly 100,000 clones; roughly an eighth were seen once. The sequenced material came from PBMCs. The receptors come from a man aged 35 to 55 in good health and CMV-seropositive.

This clone was seen a few times. The chain recombines TRBV30 with TRBJ1-1; D is possibly TRBD1 (5 bases). Germline-derived CDR1 and CDR2 are GTSNPN and SVGIG (reference sequence). Trimming removed 8 bases from V and 1 base from J, with 14 bases in between. The CDR3 length is 13 residues. In DNA form, the CDR3 reads TGTGCCCGAACTGACAGAGCGAACACTGAAGCTTTCTTT. Translated, it gives CARTDRANTEAFF.

This clone was seen a handful of times. The chain employs TRBV15 and TRBJ1-1; the D is unclear. This CDR3 is 13 amino acids long. V lost 5 bases to trimming and J lost 1 base, with 8 bases between them. Germline V lookup: CDR1 LNHNV, CDR2 YYDKDF (reference sequence). The DNA of the CDR3 is TGTGCCACCAGCGCGTCAAGGAACACTGAAGCTTTCTTT. Translation: CATSASRNTEAFF. The full variable domain, completed using reference TRBV15 and TRBJ1-1, is DAMVIQNPRYQVTQFGKPVTLSCSQTLNHNVMYWYQQKSSQAPKLLFHYYDKDFNNEADTPDNFQSRRPNTSFCFLDIRSPGLGDTAMYLCATSASRNTEAFFGQGTRLTVV.

This CDR3 reads CASSEQQNTEAFF. Written as DNA, the CDR3 is TGTGCCAGCAGTGAACAACAGAACACTGAAGCTTTCTTT. The chain has TRBV25-1 and TRBJ1-1; D is unresolved. Trimming stripped 2 bases from V and 1 base from J, with 5 bases between. In germline, CDR1 is MGHDK, CDR2 SYGVNS. The CDR3 sequence is 13 residues long.

J is TRBJ2-1 and V is TRBV19; 8 nucleotides agree with TRBD2. V trimming: 7 bases; J trimming: 10 bases; junction bases outside the gene matches: 9. Looked up from germline, CDR1 is LNHDA and CDR2 is SQIVND (reference sequence). This CDR3 is built from 13 residues. The CDR3 bases are TGTGCCAGTACCCAGCGGGGGCGTTGGGAGCAGTTCTTC. Its protein product is CASTQRGRWEQFF.

This clone was observed a few times. The V call is TRBV7-9, the J call TRBJ2-2, with D maybe TRBD1 (5 bases). CDR3 length: 14 amino acids. CDR1 is SEHNR and CDR2 is FQNEAQ in the germline V gene (reference sequence). Trimming shortened V by 2 bases and J by 2 bases, and 6 bases separated the two germline ends. Here the CDR3 reads CASSLQGNTGELFF. The CDR3 nucleotides are TGTGCCAGCAGCTTACAGGGAAACACCGGGGAGCTGTTTTTT.

This clone was counted only a few times. The chain recombines TRBV4-1 with TRBJ2-1; D gene unclear. This CDR3 contains 15 residues. V shed 2 bases and J shed 0 bases, with 8 bases lying between them. Germline values: CDR1 MGHRA, CDR2 YSYEKL. Written as DNA, the CDR3 is TGCGCCAGCAGCCAAACCTTTAGCTCCTACAATGAGCAGTTCTTC. It yields the protein CASSQTFSSYNEQFF.

This clone has only a few counts. The rearrangement joins TRBV7-8 to TRBJ2-1; maybe TRBD2 (5 bases). Trimming shortened V by 0 bases and J by 9 bases, and 12 bases separated the two germline ends. The CDR3 covers 14 residues. Germline lookup yields CDR1 SGHVS and CDR2 FQNEAQ. CDR3 region: CASSLAEATSEQFF. CDR3 nucleotide sequence: TGTGCCAGCAGCTTAGCGGAGGCGACCAGTGAGCAGTTCTTC.

CDR3 bases: TGTGCCACCAGCAGAGAAGGAGACGGGGTTCGGCCCCAGCATTTT. Its translation: CATSREGDGVRPQHF. The genes are TRBV15 and TRBJ1-5; no firm D call. V lost 0 bases and J lost 9, with 15 bases in between. The CDR3 contains 15 residues. The germline V gene encodes CDR1 LNHNV and CDR2 YYDKDF (reference sequence).

This clone was found a few times. The chain joins TRBV5-1 to TRBJ2-2, with 10 bases aligning to TRBD2. Trimming at V came to 3 bases and at J to 7 bases, leaving 6 bases not matched to a gene. The length of the CDR3 is 15 residues. Germline values: CDR1 SGHRS, CDR2 YFSETQ. The CDR3 DNA reads as TGCGCCAGCAGCTCGCTAGCGGGAGCGGGCGGGGAGCTGTTTTTT. This sequence encodes CASSSLAGAGGELFF.

This clone turned up a few times. The chain joins TRBV9 to TRBJ2-2; TRBD1 might be the D (6 bases). V dropped 4 bases and J dropped 4 bases, with 14 bases sitting between them. This CDR3 comprises 15 residues. CDR1 and CDR2 (germline): SGDLS, YYNGEE. The CDR3 spells CASSLSGASTGELFF. The CDR3 nucleotides are TGTGCCAGCAGCCTTTCAGGGGCGAGCACCGGGGAGCTGTTTTTT.

In this sample, this clone turned up many times. The genes are TRBV7-9 and TRBJ2-3; 8 nucleotides align to TRBD1. Trimming at V came to 4 bases and at J to 3 bases, leaving 12 bases not matched to a gene. This CDR3 comprises 17 residues. CDR1 is SEHNR and CDR2 is FQNEAQ in the germline V gene (reference sequence). CDR3 coding DNA: TGTGCCAGCAGCTCACGCCTAGGGACAGGCGGAACAGATACGCAGTATTTT. This encodes CASSSRLGTGGTDTQYF.

The chain recombines TRBV19 with TRBJ1-1; 8 bases agree with TRBD1. Germline V gives CDR1 LNHDA, CDR2 SQIVND (reference sequence). CDR3 length: 15 residues. The ends lost 5 bases at V and 4 bases at J; junction bases unmatched: 9. CDR3 sequence: CASSPRTGSGTEAFF. DNA of the CDR3: TGTGCCAGTAGTCCCCGGACAGGGAGTGGCACTGAAGCTTTCTTT.

The gene calls are TRBV6-5 and TRBJ2-5; TRBD2 agrees at 15 bases. The germline gives CDR1 MNHEY, CDR2 SVGAGI. This CDR3 has 16 residues. With 3 bases clipped from V and 5 bases from J, the junction kept 4 bases outside the gene matches. The CDR3 here is CASSYWGTSGRETQYF. The CDR3 DNA reads as TGTGCCAGCAGTTATTGGGGGACTAGCGGGAGGGAGACCCAGTACTTC.

The V call is TRBV9, the J call TRBJ2-1; D is possibly TRBD2 (5 bases). CDR3 length: 16 amino acids. Germline CDR1 is SGDLS and CDR2 is YYNGEE. Trimming pared 0 bases from V and 2 bases from J, leaving 12 bases between. The CDR3 protein is CASSVAPAETYNEQFF. The CDR3 coding sequence is TGTGCCAGCAGCGTAGCGCCAGCGGAGACCTACAATGAGCAGTTCTTC.

J is TRBJ2-3 and V is TRBV13, with 7 bases matching TRBD2. After removal of 3 bases from V and 3 bases from J, the junction contained 0 bases not matched to a gene. This CDR3 is 13 amino acids long. Germline V gene sequence: CDR1 PRHDT, CDR2 FYEKMQ (reference sequence). CDR3 protein: CASSLRETDTQYF. The CDR3 DNA sequence: TGTGCCAGCAGCTTGCGGGAGACAGATACGCAGTATTTT.

This clone was picked up a small number of times. This chain joins TRBV19 and TRBJ1-5, with TRBD1 as a possible D gene (5 bases). V was clipped by 4 bases and J by 5 bases, with 12 bases between them. The CDR3 runs 14 residues. The germline gives CDR1 LNHDA, CDR2 SQIVND (reference sequence). As DNA, the CDR3 is TGTGCCAGTAGTACCAACCAGGGATATCAGCCCCAGCATTTT. Its translation is CASSTNQGYQPQHF.

The chain joins TRBV10-3 to TRBJ2-3, with TRBD2 identical over 11 bases. CDR1 is ENHRY, CDR2 SYGVKD, per germline. The V segment lost 5 bases and the J segment 1 base; nucleotides outside the gene matches: 2. CDR3 size: 15 residues. The CDR3 sequence is CAISLAGGGTDTQYF. Here the CDR3 DNA reads TGTGCCATCAGTTTAGCGGGAGGGGGCACAGATACGCAGTATTTT.

This clone was seen only a few times. V is TRBV19 and J is TRBJ2-7; weak D call: TRBD2 (6 bases). Looked up from germline, CDR1 is LNHDA and CDR2 is SQIVND (reference sequence). The CDR3 extends over 11 amino acids. Trimming cost V 6 bases and J 4 bases, with 7 bases left between them. This chain's CDR3 is CASSAGYEQYF. In nucleotides, the CDR3 is TGTGCCAGTAGCGCGGGGTACGAGCAGTACTTC. Looking up the rest from reference TRBV19 and TRBJ2-7 gives the full variable domain: DGGITQSPKYLFRKEGQNVTLSCEQNLNHDAMYWYRQDPGQGLRLIYYSQIVNDFQKGDIAEGYSVSREKKESFPLTVTSAQKNPTAFYLCASSAGYEQYFGPGTRLTVT.

The chain combines TRBV27 with TRBJ2-1; no clear D gene. Germline values: CDR1 MNHEY, CDR2 SMNVEV (reference sequence). This CDR3 has 13 residues. Trimming left V 7 bases short and J 0 bases short, with 7 bases between. The CDR3 loop reads CASTKSSYNEQFF. The CDR3, as DNA: TGTGCCAGCACAAAGAGCTCCTACAATGAGCAGTTCTTC.

There are a few counts of this clone. The chain couples TRBV7-8 to TRBJ2-7, with TRBD2 matching over 8 bases. The junction had 3 bases not matched to a gene; V was cut back by 3 bases and J by 2 bases. Germline V gene data show CDR1 as SGHVS and CDR2 as FQNEAQ. This CDR3 spans 14 amino acids. The CDR3 sequence: CASSFSGMPYEQYF. In DNA, the CDR3 is TGTGCCAGCAGCTTTAGCGGGATGCCCTACGAGCAGTACTTC.

The chain joins TRBV5-4 to TRBJ2-7; the D gene is possibly TRBD2 (5 bases). Trimming cost V 0 bases and J 0 bases, with 10 bases left between them. The germline V gene encodes CDR1 SGHNT and CDR2 YYREEE (reference sequence). This CDR3 is built from 15 residues. Here the CDR3 DNA reads TGTGCCAGCAGCTTGGGGACTCGCCTCTCCTACGAGCAGTACTTC. This sequence encodes CASSLGTRLSYEQYF.

The chain links TRBV6-5 to TRBJ1-6, with TRBD1 identical over 12 bases. Germline values: CDR1 MNHEY, CDR2 SVGAGI. Trimming removed 4 bases from V and 7 bases from J; junction bases left unmatched: 2. This CDR3 is built from 15 residues. The CDR3 is CASSWDRGQNSPLHF. CDR3 DNA sequence: TGTGCCAGCAGTTGGGACAGGGGGCAAAATTCACCCCTCCACTTT.

There are a few counts of this clone. The rearrangement links TRBV5-1 to TRBJ2-5, with 8 bases identical to TRBD2. The J segment lost 1 base and the V segment lost 4 bases, leaving 9 bases of the junction unmatched. This CDR3 spans 16 amino acids. Germline-derived CDR1 and CDR2 are SGHRS and YFSETQ. CDR3 sequence (DNA): TGCGCCAGCAGCCCAGGACTAGCTTATGCCCAAGAGACCCAGTACTTC. Translation: CASSPGLAYAQETQYF.

In its sample, this clone was seen a few times. The chain is built from TRBV30 and TRBJ1-1; D is unresolved. The V end lost 4 bases, the J end lost 1 base, and 10 bases lay between the germline ends. CDR1 is GTSNPN, CDR2 SVGIG, per germline (reference sequence). The CDR3 is 13 residues long. CDR3 nucleotide sequence: TGTGCCTGGACCGGTCAGGAGAACACTGAAGCTTTCTTT. It encodes CAWTGQENTEAFF.